The 20 T cell receptor beta chains presented below share a single source sample, sequenced in a study of control samples from healthy donors and cancer patients. Using immunoSEQ multiplex PCR, the repertoire was profiled, and TCRdb retains in-frame clones only, with some absent. The sample includes fewer than 85,000 clones, 89% seen only once; the top ten take 6.5% to 7.5%. The sequencing input was blood. The receptors derive from a man aged 50 to 59 in good health.

The gene calls are TRBV5-8 and TRBJ2-5; the D call may be TRBD1 or TRBD2 (5 bases each). The CDR3 has 14 amino acids. Trimming pared 4 bases from V and 5 bases from J, leaving 15 bases between. Germline V gives CDR1 SGHTS, CDR2 YDEGEE. The chain's CDR3 is CASSRVGTLETQYF. Written as DNA, the CDR3 is TGTGCCAGCAGCCGGGTTGGGACCCTGGAGACCCAGTACTTC.

Here the CDR3 reads CASLGQINQPQHF. CDR3 in DNA: TGTGCCAGTCTGGGACAGATCAATCAGCCCCAGCATTTT. The chain combines TRBV6-5 with TRBJ1-5; 7 nucleotides agree with TRBD1. The germline V gene encodes CDR1 MNHEY and CDR2 SVGAGI. This CDR3 has 13 residues. J gave up 3 bases and V 9 bases, and 5 bases lay outside the gene matches.

The J gene is TRBJ2-1, the V gene TRBV7-2, with D possibly being TRBD1 (6 bases). The V and J ends lost 5 bases and 1 base respectively, with 18 bases between them. There are 17 residues in the CDR3. Germline values: CDR1 SGHTA, CDR2 FQGNSA. CDR3 sequence: CASSQKGVLLSYNEQFF. DNA of the CDR3: TGTGCCAGCAGCCAGAAGGGGGTTCTTCTTTCCTACAATGAGCAGTTCTTC.

The CDR3 is CATIRDRDMNTEAFF. The DNA for the CDR3 is TGTGCCACCATACGGGACAGGGATATGAACACTGAAGCTTTCTTT. The V gene is TRBV19, the J gene TRBJ1-1; 9 nucleotides agree with TRBD1. With V trimmed by 10 bases and J by 0 bases, 9 bases remained unmatched. CDR1 is LNHDA and CDR2 is SQIVND in the germline V gene (reference sequence). The CDR3 is made up of 15 amino acids.

The chain couples TRBV29-1 to TRBJ1-1, with 10 bases matching TRBD1. The CDR3 length is 13 residues. CDR1 and CDR2 (germline): SQVTM, ANQGSEA. With V trimmed by 5 bases and J by 7 bases, 7 bases remained unmatched. The CDR3 DNA follows: TGCAGCGTTCCCGGGACAGGGGATTTTGAAGCTTTCTTT. Amino acids: CSVPGTGDFEAFF.

The rearrangement links TRBV12-3 or TRBV12-4 to TRBJ1-2; D is possibly TRBD1 (6 bases). The CDR3 contains 13 residues. V was cut by 3 bases and J by 3 bases, with 8 bases left in between. The CDR3: CASSFSGDYGYTF. The CDR3 DNA reads as TGTGCCAGCAGTTTCTCAGGGGACTATGGCTACACCTTC.

This chain joins TRBV6-5 and TRBJ2-5; D may be TRBD1 (8 bases). CDR1 and CDR2 (germline): MNHEY, SVGAGI. Trimming took 2 bases from V and 3 from J, leaving 13 bases between them. CDR3 size: 15 residues. The CDR3 region is CASSYGQGGKETQYF. The CDR3 nucleotides are TGTGCCAGCAGTTACGGACAGGGAGGGAAAGAGACCCAGTACTTC.

V gene TRBV9 combines with J gene TRBJ2-2; 11 bases fit TRBD2. CDR3 length: 18 amino acids. Germline V gives CDR1 SGDLS, CDR2 YYNGEE. The V segment lost 1 base and the J segment 5 bases; nucleotides outside the gene matches: 10. CDR3: CASSVLGSGGARTGELFF. CDR3 bases: TGTGCCAGCAGCGTACTGGGTAGCGGGGGGGCGAGAACCGGGGAGCTGTTTTTT.

This clone is a singleton in its sample. V usage is TRBV14 and J usage is TRBJ1-1, with D possibly matching TRBD1 (5 bases). V lost 3 bases and J 6 bases, leaving 14 bases between the germline ends. Germline V CDR1 and CDR2: SGHDN, FVKESK. This CDR3 spans 14 amino acids. CDR3 amino acids: CASSQGIREAEAFF. The CDR3 region has the DNA TGTGCCAGCAGCCAGGGAATCAGGGAGGCTGAAGCTTTCTTT.

This clone was observed a single time. This sequence joins TRBV5-1 and TRBJ2-3; 8 bases align to TRBD2. The CDR3 contains 19 residues. V lost 4 bases and J lost 2; bases outside the gene matches: 18. CDR1 and CDR2 from the germline V gene are SGHRS and YFSETQ. The CDR3 here is CASSHLSGAGLVPTDTQYF. CDR3 nucleotide sequence: TGCGCCAGCAGCCATCTCTCGGGGGCGGGACTAGTGCCCACAGATACGCAGTATTTT.

The CDR3 protein is CASSHGGKRSWDTEAFF. The CDR3 region has the DNA TGCGCCAGCAGCCATGGGGGTAAAAGATCATGGGACACTGAAGCTTTCTTT. The rearrangement joins TRBV4-1 to TRBJ1-1; possibly TRBD1 for D (5 bases). The CDR3 is 17 amino acids. The V gene lost 3 bases and the J gene lost 3 bases, with 20 bases spanning the gap. Germline assignment: CDR1 MGHRA and CDR2 YSYEKL.

V is TRBV18 and J is TRBJ1-6; D gene unclear. This CDR3 is built from 16 residues. V lost 3 bases and J lost 3, with 12 bases in between. Germline-derived CDR1 and CDR2 are KGHSH and LQKENI. CDR3 residues: CASSPTSDLYNSPLHF. The CDR3 nucleotides are TGTGCCAGCTCACCTACCAGCGACCTCTATAATTCACCCCTCCACTTT.

V usage is TRBV25-1 and J usage is TRBJ2-7, with a tentative D call TRBD1 (6 bases). With 4 bases removed from V and 4 bases from J, the gap between germline ends came to 17 bases. Germline assignment: CDR1 MGHDK and CDR2 SYGVNS. The CDR3 has 15 amino acids. This chain's CDR3 is CASSGAGTPVYEQYF. CDR3 bases: TGTGCCAGCAGTGGGGCCGGGACACCAGTATACGAGCAGTACTTC.

The rearrangement joins TRBV4-3 to TRBJ1-3, with D perhaps matching TRBD1 (6 bases). CDR1 and CDR2 from the germline V gene are LGHNA and YSLEER. This CDR3 is 17 amino acids long. Between the trimmed V and J ends, which lost 1 base and 0 bases, there was a span of 13 bases. CDR3 in DNA: TGCGCCAGCAGCCAAGGTACAGGGCGCTTCTCTGGAAACACCATATATTTT. It specifies CASSQGTGRFSGNTIYF.

The V and J genes are TRBV9 and TRBJ1-2; D is perhaps TRBD1 (5 bases). The germline V gene encodes CDR1 SGDLS and CDR2 YYNGEE. V was shortened by 5 bases and J by 5 bases, with 16 bases between the two germline ends. The CDR3 covers 14 residues. CDR3 loop: CASRTDTTAYGYTF. In DNA, the CDR3 is TGTGCCAGCAGAACGGACACGACGGCATATGGCTACACCTTC. The full variable domain, its missing parts supplied by reference TRBV9 and TRBJ1-2, is DSGVTQTPKHLITATGQRVTLRCSPRSGDLSVYWYQQSLDQGLQFLIQYYNGEERAKGNILERFSAQQFPDLHSELNLSSLELGDSALYFCASRTDTTAYGYTFGSGTRLTVV.

The rearrangement joins TRBV18 to TRBJ1-5; 10 bases align to TRBD1. The CDR3 length is 16 residues. The ends lost 2 bases at V and 3 bases at J; junction bases unmatched: 4. The germline V gene encodes CDR1 KGHSH and CDR2 LQKENI. The CDR3 loop is CASSPRTGGTNQPQHF. In DNA form, the CDR3 reads TGTGCCAGCTCACCAAGGACAGGGGGGACCAATCAGCCCCAGCATTTT.

This clone was picked up one time. V usage is TRBV4-2 and J usage is TRBJ2-1, with 10 bases matching TRBD2. Germline V gene data show CDR1 as LGHNA and CDR2 as YNFKEQ. Trimming took 4 bases from V and 0 from J; bases not matched to a gene: 9. CDR3 length: 18 residues. CDR3 protein: CASSLAGGLQSSYNEQFF. The DNA for the CDR3 is TGTGCCAGCAGCCTAGCGGGGGGCCTTCAAAGCTCCTACAATGAGCAGTTCTTC.

The chain carries TRBV4-1 and TRBJ1-5; D is uncertain. The CDR3 consists of 13 residues. Germline V gives CDR1 MGHRA, CDR2 YSYEKL. V lost 6 bases to trimming and J lost 3 bases, with 9 bases between them. CDR3 sequence: CASSLTINQPQHF. The CDR3 nucleotides read TGCGCCAGCAGTCTTACAATCAATCAGCCCCAGCATTTT.

J is TRBJ1-1 and V is TRBV11-3; possible D gene TRBD1, 5 bases. CDR1 is SGHNT, CDR2 YENEEA, per germline. This CDR3 region has 16 residues. V was trimmed by 5 bases and J by 0 bases, leaving 16 bases between them. DNA of the CDR3: TGTGCCAGCAGCCACTCAACGGGACGGATGAACACTGAAGCTTTCTTT. Translated: CASSHSTGRMNTEAFF.

The genes are TRBV6-2 or TRBV6-3 and TRBJ2-5; possible D gene TRBD1, 6 bases. Per germline, CDR1 MNHEY and CDR2 SVGEGT. This CDR3 is built from 15 residues. Trimming shortened V by 2 bases and J by 0 bases, and 10 bases separated the two germline ends. DNA of the CDR3: TGTGCCAGCAGTTACGAGGGACACCACCAAGAGACCCAGTACTTC. It yields the protein CASSYEGHHQETQYF.